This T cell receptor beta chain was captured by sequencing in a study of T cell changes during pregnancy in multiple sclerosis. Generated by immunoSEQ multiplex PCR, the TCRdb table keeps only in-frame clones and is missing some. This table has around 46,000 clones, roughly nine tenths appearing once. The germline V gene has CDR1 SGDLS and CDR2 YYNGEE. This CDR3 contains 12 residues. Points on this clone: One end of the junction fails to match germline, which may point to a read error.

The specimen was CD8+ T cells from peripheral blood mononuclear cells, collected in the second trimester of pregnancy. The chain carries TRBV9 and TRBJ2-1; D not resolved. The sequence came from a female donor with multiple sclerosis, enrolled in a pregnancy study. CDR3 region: CASSPSFNEQFF. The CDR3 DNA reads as TGTGCCAGCAGCCCCTCCTTCAATGAGCAGTTCTTC.